The 14 T cell receptor beta chains listed next were all sequenced from one sample in a study of cytomegalovirus exposure and HLA in healthy donors. In the PCR, 60 Vbeta and 13 Jbeta primers were used. Sequenced by immunoSEQ multiplex PCR; TCRdb stores in-frame clones only, minus some. The sample records approximately 130,000 clones, 64% being singletons. Source material: PBMCs. All receptors derive from a woman in her forties in good health and CMV-seronegative.

The chain recombines TRBV5-1 with TRBJ2-5, with 10 bases that match TRBD1. J lost 7 bases, V lost 4 bases, and 4 bases had no gene match. Germline CDR1 SGHRS, CDR2 YFSETQ. CDR3 length equals 13 residues. Here the CDR3 DNA reads TGCGCCAGCAGCATCGGACAGGGGGGGACCCAGTACTTC. This encodes CASSIGQGGTQYF. The variable domain in full, completed from reference TRBV5-1 and TRBJ2-5, reads KAGVTQTPRYLIKTRGQQVTLSCSPISGHRSVSWYQQTPGQGLQFLFEYFSETQRNKGNFPGRFSGRQFSNSRSEMNVSTLELGDSALYLCASSIGQGGTQYFGPGTRLLVL.

J is TRBJ2-1 and V is TRBV5-4; possible D gene TRBD2, 6 bases. This CDR3 has 14 amino acids. Germline V gene data show CDR1 as SGHNT and CDR2 as YYREEE (reference sequence). V lost 4 bases and J 8 bases, leaving 16 bases between the germline ends. CDR3 residues: CASSIRLGDHEQFF. The CDR3 DNA is TGTGCCAGCAGCATAAGACTAGGCGATCATGAGCAGTTCTTC.

This clone was picked up a small number of times. This chain links TRBV2 with TRBJ1-5; D might be TRBD1 (6 bases). Trimming removed 6 bases at V and 0 bases at J, with 30 bases between. Germline loops: CDR1 SNHLY, CDR2 FYNNEI. This CDR3 has 21 residues. CDR3 coding DNA: TGTGCCAGCAGCAAAACGGGGGGCTCCGGGCGGAGGGCGTATAGCAATCAGCCCCAGCATTTT. Translated, it gives CASSKTGGSGRRAYSNQPQHF.

This clone was detected a few times. The CDR3 DNA is TGTGCCAGCAGCCCAACCTACGAGCAGTACTTC. Translating it yields CASSPTYEQYF. This chain joins TRBV7-8 and TRBJ2-7; D gene unclear. The CDR3 covers 11 residues. The germline gives CDR1 SGHVS, CDR2 FQNEAQ. The germline V and J ends were trimmed by 5 bases and 2 bases, with 4 bases remaining between them.

This chain uses TRBV11-2 with TRBJ2-1; 8 bases are a match to TRBD2. Germline CDR1 and CDR2: SGHAT and FQNNGV. This CDR3 contains 13 residues. V lost 1 base and J lost 15; bases outside the gene matches: 8. CDR3 DNA sequence: TGTGCCAGCAGCTTAGGGTTTAGCGGGGAGTCGTTCTTC. Its translation is CASSLGFSGESFF.

The J gene is TRBJ1-1, the V gene TRBV19, with D perhaps TRBD1 (5 bases). CDR3 length: 14 amino acids. The V end was cut by 7 bases, the J end by 1 base, with 13 bases between. CDR1 is LNHDA, CDR2 SQIVND, per germline (reference sequence). CDR3 bases: TGTGCCAGTACCGCTTACACAGGGAACACTGAAGCTTTCTTT. Its translation is CASTAYTGNTEAFF. The variable domain in full, completed from reference TRBV19 and TRBJ1-1, reads DGGITQSPKYLFRKEGQNVTLSCEQNLNHDAMYWYRQDPGQGLRLIYYSQIVNDFQKGDIAEGYSVSREKKESFPLTVTSAQKNPTAFYLCASTAYTGNTEAFFGQGTRLTVV.

The chain is built from TRBV7-2 and TRBJ1-2; possibly TRBD1 for D (5 bases). Trimming cost V 5 bases and J 3 bases, with 13 bases left between them. Germline CDR1 and CDR2: SGHTA and FQGNSA. The CDR3 loop spans 14 amino acids. Here the CDR3 reads CASSPSSRDYGYTF. The CDR3 nucleotides are TGTGCCAGCAGCCCGTCCTCCAGGGACTATGGCTACACCTTC.

V gene TRBV10-3 combines with J gene TRBJ1-1; D possibly corresponds to TRBD1 (6 bases). The CDR3 contains 12 residues. Germline V gene data show CDR1 as ENHRY and CDR2 as SYGVKD. The V end lost 0 bases, the J end lost 9 bases, and 8 bases lay between the germline ends. The DNA of the CDR3 is TGTGCCATCAGTGAGTCTACAGGGAAAGCTTTCTTT. It codes for CAISESTGKAFF.

The sample holds one count of this clone. The chain couples TRBV5-4 to TRBJ2-5, with 9 nucleotides matching TRBD1. The end of the DNA fits TRBJ2-7 better, so the J call may be wrong. The CDR3 is 16 residues long. Per germline, CDR1 SGHNT and CDR2 YYREEE (reference sequence). CDR3 residues: CASSPDWDRVAYEQYF. Written as DNA, the CDR3 is TGTGCCAGCAGCCCAGACTGGGACAGGGTGGCCTACGAGCAGTACTTC.

V is TRBV28 and J is TRBJ2-7; perhaps TRBD1 as D (6 bases). The V gene lost 6 bases and the J gene lost 7 bases, with 13 bases spanning the gap. Germline CDR1 and CDR2: MDHEN and SYDVKM. The CDR3 has 12 residues. The CDR3 here is CASSPGVIEQYF. The CDR3 DNA reads TGTGCCAGCAGCCCAGGGGTGATAGAGCAGTACTTC.

The V and J genes are TRBV19 and TRBJ1-5, with D unresolved. Germline V gives CDR1 LNHDA, CDR2 SQIVND (reference sequence). Trimming removed 7 bases from V and 1 base from J, with 17 bases in between. This CDR3 is built from 16 residues. This CDR3 is CASTPRGVFSNQPQHF. CDR3 in DNA: TGTGCCAGTACCCCCCGCGGTGTATTCAGCAATCAGCCCCAGCATTTT.

The V call is TRBV2, the J call TRBJ2-5, with TRBD2 matching 7 bases. J gave up 6 bases and V 10 bases, and 8 bases lay outside the gene matches. The CDR3 is 12 residues long. CDR1 and CDR2 from the germline V gene are SNHLY and FYNNEI. The CDR3 spells CATHGLGKTQYF. DNA of the CDR3: TGTGCCACCCATGGACTAGGAAAGACCCAGTACTTC.

J is TRBJ2-7 and V is TRBV11-2; 8 bases are a match to TRBD1. Germline assignment: CDR1 SGHAT and CDR2 FQNNGV. CDR3 length: 14 residues. V gave up 5 bases and J gave up 4 bases; unmatched junction bases: 7. CDR3 nucleotides: TGTGCCAGCAGCCCCCCGGACAGGGTATACGAGCAGTACTTC. This encodes CASSPPDRVYEQYF.

This clone was counted a few times. The genes are TRBV5-1 and TRBJ2-3; weak D call: TRBD2 (7 bases). V lost 5 bases to trimming and J lost 4 bases, with 17 bases between them. Germline V CDR1 and CDR2: SGHRS, YFSETQ. This CDR3 spans 15 amino acids. This CDR3 is CASSPPGGPSDTQYF. CDR3 sequence (DNA): TGCGCCAGCAGTCCGCCGGGGGGCCCTTCAGATACGCAGTATTTT.